This T cell receptor beta chain originates from a study of T cell responses to AZD1222 COVID-19 vaccine. Across the study: Second-dose groups at about 4 or about 12 weeks were pooled. General study results and limits: Increased Spike-specific TCR breadth and depth were observed after two AZD1222 doses. Spike was spanned by vaccine-associated CD4 TCRs, with dominance at 160-218 and 743-854.

TCRdb keeps only in-frame clones here, not all; method: immunoSEQ multiplex PCR. The sample lists approximately 100,000 clones; over 75% were seen once. Points on this clone: Its antigen remains unknown.

Germline V gene data show CDR1 as MNHNS and CDR2 as SASEGT. With 2 bases removed from V and 1 base from J, the gap between germline ends came to 15 bases. The CDR3 totals 17 residues. The source of this sequence is an adult in good health. The sequencing here drew on peripheral blood, taken on day 0 of AZD1222 vaccination. The chain recombines TRBV6-1 with TRBJ1-5; D perhaps matches TRBD1 (6 bases). Here the CDR3 reads CASSERAGALSNQPQHF. The CDR3 bases are TGTGCCAGCAGTGAAAGGGCAGGGGCCCTCAGCAATCAGCCCCAGCATTTT.